This T cell receptor (beta chain) was retrieved from a study of cytomegalovirus exposure and HLA in healthy donors. Here immunoSEQ multiplex PCR was the method, and the copy in TCRdb shows in-frame clones only, minus some. The table includes 220,000 or so clones, 75% to 90% detected once. Germline V lookup: CDR1 SGDLS, CDR2 YYNGEE. Trimming took off 0 bases at V and 5 bases at J, with 6 bases between the two ends. The CDR3 has 13 amino acids. V and J are TRBV9 and TRBJ2-4, with no clear D. Material for sequencing was PBMCs. The sequence came from a woman in her 30s in good health and CMV-seropositive. The CDR3 nucleotides are TGTGCCAGCAGCGTAGGGACCGAAAACATTCAGTACTTC. It is translated as CASSVGTENIQYF. The whole variable domain, filled in from reference TRBV9 and TRBJ2-4, reads DSGVTQTPKHLITATGQRVTLRCSPRSGDLSVYWYQQSLDQGLQFLIQYYNGEERAKGNILERFSAQQFPDLHSELNLSSLELGDSALYFCASSVGTENIQYFGAGTRLSVL.